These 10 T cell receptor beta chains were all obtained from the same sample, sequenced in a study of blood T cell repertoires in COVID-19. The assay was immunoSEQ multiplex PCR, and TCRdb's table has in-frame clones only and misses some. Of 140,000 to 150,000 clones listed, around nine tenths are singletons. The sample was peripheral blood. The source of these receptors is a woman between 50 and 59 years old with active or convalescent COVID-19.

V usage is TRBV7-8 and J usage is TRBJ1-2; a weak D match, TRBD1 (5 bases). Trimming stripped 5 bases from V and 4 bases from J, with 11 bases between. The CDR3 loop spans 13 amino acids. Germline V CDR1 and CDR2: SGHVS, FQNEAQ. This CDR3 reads CASSHDSTYGYTF. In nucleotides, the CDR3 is TGTGCCAGCAGCCACGACAGTACCTATGGCTACACCTTC.

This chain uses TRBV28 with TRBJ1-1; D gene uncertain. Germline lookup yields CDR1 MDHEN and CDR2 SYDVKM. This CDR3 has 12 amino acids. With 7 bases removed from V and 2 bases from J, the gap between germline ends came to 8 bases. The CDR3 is CASNFINTEAFF. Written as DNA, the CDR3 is TGTGCCAGCAACTTCATCAACACTGAAGCTTTCTTT.

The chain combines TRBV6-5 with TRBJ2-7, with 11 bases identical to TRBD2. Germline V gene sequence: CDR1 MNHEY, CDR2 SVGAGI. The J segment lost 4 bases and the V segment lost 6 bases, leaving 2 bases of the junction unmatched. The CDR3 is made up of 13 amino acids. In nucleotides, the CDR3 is TGTGCCAGCAGAAGACTAGCGGGGTACGAGCAGTACTTC. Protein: CASRRLAGYEQYF.

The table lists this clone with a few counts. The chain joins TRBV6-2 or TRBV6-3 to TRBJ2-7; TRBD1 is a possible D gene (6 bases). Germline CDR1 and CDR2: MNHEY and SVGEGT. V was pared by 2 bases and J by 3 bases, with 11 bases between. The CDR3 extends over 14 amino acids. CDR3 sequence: CASSYGAGDYEQYF. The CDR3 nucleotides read TGTGCCAGCAGTTACGGAGCAGGGGACTACGAGCAGTACTTC.

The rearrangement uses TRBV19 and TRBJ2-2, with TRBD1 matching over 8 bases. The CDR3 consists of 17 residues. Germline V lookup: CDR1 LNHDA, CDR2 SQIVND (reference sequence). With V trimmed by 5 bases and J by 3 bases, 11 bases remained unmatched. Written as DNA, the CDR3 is TGTGCCAGTAGTGAGCCCAGGGGGCGCGGCTACACCGGGGAGCTGTTTTTT. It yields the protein CASSEPRGRGYTGELFF.

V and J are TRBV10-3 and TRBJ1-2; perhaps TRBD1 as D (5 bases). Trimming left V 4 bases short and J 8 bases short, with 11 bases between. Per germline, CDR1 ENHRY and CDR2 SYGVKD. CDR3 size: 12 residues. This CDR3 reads CAISASGDGYTF. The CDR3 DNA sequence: TGTGCCATCAGTGCGAGCGGGGACGGCTACACCTTC.

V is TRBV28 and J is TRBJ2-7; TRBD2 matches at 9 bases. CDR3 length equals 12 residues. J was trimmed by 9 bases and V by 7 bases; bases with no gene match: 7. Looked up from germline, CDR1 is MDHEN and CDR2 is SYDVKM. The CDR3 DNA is TGTGCCAGCAAGGAGCGGGGGGCCGCGCAGTACTTC. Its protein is CASKERGAAQYF.

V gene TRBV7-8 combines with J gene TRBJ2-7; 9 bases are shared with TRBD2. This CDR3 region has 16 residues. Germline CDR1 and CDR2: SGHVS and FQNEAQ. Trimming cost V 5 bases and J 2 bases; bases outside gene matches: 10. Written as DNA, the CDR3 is TGTGCCAGCAGCCCCCAAGGGGAGCGGGGGGCCTACGAGCAGTACTTC. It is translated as CASSPQGERGAYEQYF. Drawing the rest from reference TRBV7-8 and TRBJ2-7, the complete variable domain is GAGVSQSPRYKVAKRGQDVALRCDPISGHVSLFWYQQALGQGPEFLTYFQNEAQLDKSGLPSDRFFAERPEGSVSTLKIQRTQQEDSAVYLCASSPQGERGAYEQYFGPGTRLTVT.

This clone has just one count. The CDR3 region is CASSPTSGGAYEQFF. In nucleotides, the CDR3 is TGCGCCAGCAGCCCAACTAGCGGGGGGGCATATGAGCAGTTCTTC. The rearrangement uses TRBV5-1 and TRBJ2-1, with TRBD2 matching over 13 bases. The CDR3 is made up of 15 amino acids. V shed 4 bases, J shed 8 bases, and the junction held 6 bases outside the gene matches. CDR1 is SGHRS and CDR2 is YFSETQ in the germline V gene.

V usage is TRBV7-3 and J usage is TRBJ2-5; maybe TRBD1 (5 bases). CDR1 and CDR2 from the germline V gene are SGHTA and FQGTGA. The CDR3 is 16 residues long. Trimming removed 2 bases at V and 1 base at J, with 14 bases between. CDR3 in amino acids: CASSLGLGTGQETQYF. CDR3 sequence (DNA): TGTGCCAGCAGCTTAGGGTTGGGAACAGGCCAAGAGACCCAGTACTTC.